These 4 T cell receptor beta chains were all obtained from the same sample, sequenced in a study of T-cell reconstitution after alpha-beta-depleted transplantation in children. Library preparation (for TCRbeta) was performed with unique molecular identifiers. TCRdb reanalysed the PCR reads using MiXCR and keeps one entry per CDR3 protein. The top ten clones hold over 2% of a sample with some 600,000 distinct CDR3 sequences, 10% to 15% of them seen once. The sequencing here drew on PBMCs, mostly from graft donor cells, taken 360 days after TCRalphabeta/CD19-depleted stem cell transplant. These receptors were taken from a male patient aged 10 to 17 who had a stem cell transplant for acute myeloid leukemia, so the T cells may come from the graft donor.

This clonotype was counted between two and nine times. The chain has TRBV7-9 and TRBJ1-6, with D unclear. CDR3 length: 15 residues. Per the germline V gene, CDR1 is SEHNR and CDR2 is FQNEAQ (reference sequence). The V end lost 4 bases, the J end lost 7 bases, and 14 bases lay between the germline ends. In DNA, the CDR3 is TGTGCCAGCAGCTCAAGCGGTGGATTCAATTCACCCCTCCACTTT. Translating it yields CASSSSGGFNSPLHF.

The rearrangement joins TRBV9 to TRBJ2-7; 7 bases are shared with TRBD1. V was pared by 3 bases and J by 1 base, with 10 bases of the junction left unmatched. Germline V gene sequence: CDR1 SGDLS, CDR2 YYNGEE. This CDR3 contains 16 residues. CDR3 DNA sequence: TGTGCCAGCAGCGGCGGACAGGCCTGGAGGTCCTACGAGCAGTACTTC. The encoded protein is CASSGGQAWRSYEQYF. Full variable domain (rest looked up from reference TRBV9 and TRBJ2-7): DSGVTQTPKHLITATGQRVTLRCSPRSGDLSVYWYQQSLDQGLQFLIQYYNGEERAKGNILERFSAQQFPDLHSELNLSSLELGDSALYFCASSGGQAWRSYEQYFGPGTRLTVT.

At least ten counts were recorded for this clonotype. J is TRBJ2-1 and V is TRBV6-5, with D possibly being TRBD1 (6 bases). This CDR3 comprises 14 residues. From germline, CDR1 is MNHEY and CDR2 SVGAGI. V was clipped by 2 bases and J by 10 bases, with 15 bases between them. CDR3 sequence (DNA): TGTGCCAGCAGTTACAACAGGGATCTGAACGAGCAGTTCTTC. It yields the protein CASSYNRDLNEQFF.

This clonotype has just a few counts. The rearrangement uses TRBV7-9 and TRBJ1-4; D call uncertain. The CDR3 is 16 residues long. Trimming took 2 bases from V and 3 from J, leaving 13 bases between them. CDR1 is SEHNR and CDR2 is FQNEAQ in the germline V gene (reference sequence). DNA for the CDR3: TGTGCCAGCAGCTTAACGGGGAGGATCTCTAATGAAAAACTGTTTTTT. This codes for CASSLTGRISNEKLFF.